A selection of T cell receptor beta chains follows, all from one sample in a study of CD4 and CD8 cells across lung adenocarcinoma regions. One entry per CDR3 protein results from TCRdb running MiXCR on the PCR reads. The sample comprises more than 15,000 distinct CDR3 sequences, 45% to 55% of which are singletons, and roughly a fifth rests with the top ten. Sample: CD4+ T cells from the margin of a lung tumor. These receptors all come from a male donor with lung adenocarcinoma. The CD4 and CD8 labels of this study may be unreliable. The CDR3 runs from the conserved cysteine through the conserved F or W. A D gene is named only where the DNA matches it firmly. Not all rows give a size; the values are once, few, many and, for expanded clones, a class.

j_gene	d_gene	v_gene	abundance	CDR3aa	CDR3nt
TRBJ2-7	.	TRBV7-2	.	CASSRGGSYEQYF	TGTGCCAGCAGCAGGGGGGGGTCCTACGAGCAGTACTTC
TRBJ1-6	TRBD1	TRBV6-1	many	CASRETGYNSPLHF	TGTGCCAGCAGAGAGACAGGGTATAATTCACCCCTCCACTTT
TRBJ2-5	.	TRBV10-3	.	CAGLGSRDWDTQYF	TGTGCGGGCCTCGGGAGCCGGGACTGGGACACCCAGTACTTC
TRBJ2-7	.	TRBV2	.	CASSEVPGFSYEQYF	TGTGCCAGCAGTGAAGTTCCGGGATTCTCCTACGAGCAGTACTTC
TRBJ2-4	.	TRBV4-2	.	CASSHEGLRAKNIQYF	TGTGCCAGCAGCCACGAGGGCCTGAGAGCCAAAAACATTCAGTACTTC
TRBJ1-2	.	TRBV5-1	.	CASRDISEPTYYGHTF	TGCGCCAGCAGAGATATCAGCGAACCTACGTACTATGGCCACACCTTC
TRBJ1-1	.	TRBV6-1	large	CASSEHQGNTEAFF	TGTGCCAGCAGTGAACATCAGGGGAACACTGAAGCTTTCTTT
TRBJ1-5	.	TRBV6-1	medium-sized	CASRFGRGGNQPQHF	TGTGCCAGCAGATTCGGCAGGGGAGGGAATCAGCCCCAGCATTTT
TRBJ2-1	TRBD2	TRBV4-1	few	CASSHFLAAIYNEQFF	TGCGCCAGCAGCCACTTCCTAGCGGCCATATACAATGAGCAGTTCTTC
TRBJ1-5	.	TRBV7-2	many	CASSERRDQPQHF	TGTGCCAGCAGCGAACGAAGGGATCAGCCCCAGCATTTT
TRBJ2-7	TRBD2	TRBV18	.	CASQGAAGGPYEQYF	TGTGCCAGCCAAGGGGCTGCGGGAGGGCCTTACGAGCAGTACTTC
TRBJ2-1	TRBD2	TRBV10-3	medium-sized	CAISEREGSYNEQFF	TGTGCCATCAGTGAGCGGGAGGGCTCCTACAATGAGCAGTTCTTC
TRBJ2-5	TRBD2	TRBV27	.	CASRRGGGSRLF	TGTGCCAGCAGACGGGGGGGAGGATCTCGGCTCTTC
TRBJ2-3	.	TRBV6-1	.	CASRGFGDTNTQYF	TGTGCCAGCAGGGGTTTCGGTGACACAAATACTCAGTACTTT
TRBJ1-2	.	TRBV6-5	.	CASSYSASPYGYTF	TGTGCCAGCAGTTACTCAGCCAGCCCCTATGGCTACACCTTC
TRBJ2-6	.	TRBV10-2	few	CATTYPGSNVLSF	TGCGCCACCACTTATCCTGGCTCCAACGTGCTGTCTTTC
TRBJ2-5	TRBD2	TRBV10-3	.	CAGQRGLAGQETQYF	TGTGCCGGACAGAGGGGACTAGCTGGCCAAGAGACCCAGTACTTC
TRBJ2-1	TRBD1	TRBV27	many	CASSTRTGAHNEQFF	TGTGCCAGCAGCACCCGGACAGGGGCACACAATGAGCAGTTCTTC
TRBJ2-3	.	TRBV20-1	.	CSARDLVDTQYF	TGCAGTGCTAGAGATTTGGTGGATACGCAGTATTTT
TRBJ2-7	.	TRBV6-4	.	CASSDGRGAEDTQYF	TGTGCCAGCAGTGACGGGCGCGGAGCCGAAGATACGCAGTACTTC
TRBJ1-2	.	TRBV20-1	.	CSAKTTGFDYGYTF	TGCAGTGCAAAAACGACAGGTTTCGATTATGGCTACACCTTC
TRBJ2-3	.	TRBV6-1	.	CASRLQAGIPGKQYF	TGTGCCAGCAGACTCCAGGCCGGAATCCCCGGGAAGCAGTATTTT
TRBJ2-6	.	TRBV6-4	many	CASSDNSGANVLTF	TGTGCCAGCAGTGACAACTCTGGGGCCAACGTCCTGACTTTC
TRBJ2-7	TRBD2	TRBV7-2	once	CAGSGGRESETQYF	TGTGCGGGCAGCGGGGGCCGAGAGTCAGAGACGCAGTACTTC
TRBJ2-3	.	TRBV27	.	CASSLMGTRLTDMQYF	TGTGCCAGCAGTTTAATGGGGACACGCCTCACAGATATGCAGTATTTC
TRBJ2-3	TRBD1	TRBV6-1	.	CASKRQGAMFAKNTQYF	TGTGCCAGCAAGAGACAGGGGGCGATGTTTGCCAAAAACACGCAGTACTTT
TRBJ2-7	TRBD1	TRBV20-1	few	CSARTGAETYEQYF	TGCAGTGCCCGGACAGGGGCGGAAACCTACGAGCAGTACTTC
TRBJ1-1	TRBD1	TRBV6-5	few	CASQLIQGAVQAFF	TGTGCCAGTCAGCTTATACAGGGGGCTGTTCAGGCTTTCTTT
TRBJ2-4	TRBD1	TRBV10-2	few	CGSRGLGAKNTQYF	TGCGGCAGCAGGGGGCTGGGAGCCAAAAATACTCAGTACTTC
TRBJ2-1	TRBD2	TRBV7-2	many	CASSFTSGGTYEQFF	TGTGCCAGCAGCTTTACTAGCGGGGGGACCTACGAGCAGTTCTTC
TRBJ2-3	.	TRBV4-2	.	CASSQAGLSATDTQYF	TGTGCCAGCAGCCAAGCGGGGCTGAGCGCCACAGATACTCAGTACTTT
TRBJ2-2	TRBD2	TRBV27	many	CASSLYLAGGSGELFF	TGTGCCAGCAGTTTATATTTGGCGGGAGGGTCCGGGGAGCTGTTTTTT
TRBJ2-1	.	TRBV10-3	.	CATHALGRDNEQFF	TGTGCCACCCACGCTCTGGGCCGAGACAATGAGCAGTTCTTC
TRBJ2-1	TRBD2	TRBV6-1	medium-sized	CASSELAGGNEQFF	TGTGCCAGCAGTGAACTAGCGGGAGGGAATGAGCAGTTCTTC
TRBJ2-3	.	TRBV6-5	.	CASSYSDTQYF	TGTGCCAGCAGTTACTCAGATACGCAGTATTTT
TRBJ2-4	TRBD2	TRBV27	.	CASSAGGRAKDTQYF	TGTGCCAGCTCCGCGGGGGGGAGAGCCAAAGACACGCAGTACTTC
TRBJ1-2	.	TRBV15	.	CATRGDGGYRYGYTF	TGTGCCACCAGGGGGGACGGAGGTTACCGTTATGGCTACACCTTC
TRBJ2-4	.	TRBV10-1	.	CASSRRGMGGPDTQYF	TGCGCCAGCAGCCGACGGGGGATGGGGGGCCCAGATACTCAGTACTTC
TRBJ2-1	.	TRBV3-1	.	CASSPGRGNEQFF	TGTGCCAGCAGCCCCGGAAGAGGGAATGAGCAGTTCTTC
TRBJ2-1	.	TRBV24-1	.	CATSWPGSHEQFF	TGTGCCACCAGTTGGCCAGGTTCCCATGAGCAGTTCTTC
TRBJ2-5	.	TRBV27	.	CASSSDRGETQYF	TGTGCCAGCAGTTCCGACAGAGGCGAGACCCAGTACTTC
TRBJ2-3	.	TRBV6-1	.	CARGLQSGSPGTQYF	TGTGCCAGGGGCCTCCAGTCCGGAAGTCCAGGGACGCAGTATTTT
TRBJ2-5	TRBD2	TRBV27	.	CASSLSAREGWQYF	TGTGCCAGCAGTTTATCGGCCCGGGAGGGATGGCAGTACTTC
TRBJ2-1	.	TRBV3-1	few	CASSHTSREQFF	TGTGCCAGCAGCCATACTAGCAGGGAGCAGTTCTTC
TRBJ2-3	.	TRBV10-2	.	CAGHWRGRQETQYF	TGCGCGGGCCACTGGCGGGGGCGCCAAGAGACCCAGTATTTT
TRBJ2-7	.	TRBV10-1	.	CASSELPAGGGWSTDTQYF	TGCGCCAGCAGTGAGTTGCCGGCGGGCGGGGGCTGGAGCACAGATACGCAGTACTTC
TRBJ2-3	TRBD1	TRBV6-5	.	CASSYTAGGSDTQYF	TGTGCCAGCAGTTATACGGCAGGGGGCTCAGATACGCAGTATTTT
TRBJ2-4	.	TRBV4-2	.	CASSESGLRAKNTQYF	TGTGCGAGCAGCGAATCGGGGCTGAGAGCCAAAAACACTCAGTACTTC
TRBJ2-3	.	TRBV6-1	many	CASSWAPPGTDTQYF	TGTGCCAGCAGCTGGGCCCCGCCGGGCACAGATACGCAGTATTTT
TRBJ2-7	.	TRBV10-3	.	CAISDIQGLLYEQYF	TGTGCCATCAGTGACATACAGGGTCTTCTCTACGAGCAGTACTTC
TRBJ2-3	TRBD1	TRBV4-1	once	CASSQEERGTETQYF	TGCGCCAGCAGCCAAGAGGAAAGGGGGACAGAGACCCAGTATTTT
TRBJ2-4	.	TRBV10-2	.	CANPWRVAKDTQYF	TGCGCCAACCCGTGGCGGGTAGCCAAAGACACTCAGTACTTC